The source of this T cell receptor beta chain is a study of beta chain features in type 1 diabetes. Study as a whole: Taken together, all samples contributed 107,917,701 examined sorted cells. Study outcomes and limitations: TCRB CDR3 length was moderately but significantly reduced in all four CD4+ subsets of Type 1 diabetes patients. Insertions at VDJ junctions were less frequent in type 1 diabetes patients. These patients also deleted more nucleotides at the same junctions. With patients and controls alike, PCR might favor shorter templates to an equal degree.

This CDR3 is built from 13 residues. Germline V gene lookup returns CDR1 SQVTM and CDR2 ANQGSEA. The J segment lost 2 bases and the V segment lost 7 bases, leaving 7 bases of the junction unmatched. This clone was recorded a few times. Antigen unknown. Expressed TCRB transcripts were sequenced, since all the RNA that had been isolated was reverse transcribed. Repertoires were generated with immunoSEQ multiplex PCR, while TCRdb's copy carries only in-frame clones and drops some. Here the sample spans about 250,000 clones, about 11% being singletons. Sequencing input: naive CD4+ T cells from blood. The rearrangement uses TRBV29-1 and TRBJ1-1; 7 bases align to TRBD1. The sequence came from a man younger than 45 with type 1 diabetes. Here the CDR3 DNA reads TGCAGCGCGAGCACAGGGGCAAACACTGAAGCTTTCTTT. Translated: CSASTGANTEAFF.